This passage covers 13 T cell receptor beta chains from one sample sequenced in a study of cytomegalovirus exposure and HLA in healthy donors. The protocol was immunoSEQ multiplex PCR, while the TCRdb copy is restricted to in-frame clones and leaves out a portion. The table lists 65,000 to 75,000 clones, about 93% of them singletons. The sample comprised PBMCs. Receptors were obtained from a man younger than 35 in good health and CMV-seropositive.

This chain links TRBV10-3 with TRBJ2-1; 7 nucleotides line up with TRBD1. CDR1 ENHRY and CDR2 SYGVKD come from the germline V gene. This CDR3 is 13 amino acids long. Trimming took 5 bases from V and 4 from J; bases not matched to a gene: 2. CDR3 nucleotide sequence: TGTGCCATCAGTCGGGACAGATACAATGAGCAGTTCTTC. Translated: CAISRDRYNEQFF.

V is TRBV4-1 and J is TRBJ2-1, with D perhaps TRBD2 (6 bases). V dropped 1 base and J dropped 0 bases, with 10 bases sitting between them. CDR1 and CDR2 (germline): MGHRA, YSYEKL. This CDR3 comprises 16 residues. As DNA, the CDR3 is TGCGCCAGCAGCCAAGCTGGGAGGACCTCCTACAATGAGCAGTTCTTC. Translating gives CASSQAGRTSYNEQFF.

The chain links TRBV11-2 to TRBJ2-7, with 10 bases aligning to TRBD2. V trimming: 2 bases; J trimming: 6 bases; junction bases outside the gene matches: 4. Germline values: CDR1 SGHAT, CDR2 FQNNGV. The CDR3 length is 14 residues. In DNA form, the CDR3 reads TGTGCCAGCAGCTTACAACTAGCGGGATTCGAGCAGTACTTC. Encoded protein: CASSLQLAGFEQYF.

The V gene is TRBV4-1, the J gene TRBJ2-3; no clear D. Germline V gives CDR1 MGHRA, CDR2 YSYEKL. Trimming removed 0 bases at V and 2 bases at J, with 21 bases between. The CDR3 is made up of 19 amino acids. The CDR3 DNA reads TGCGCCAGCAGCCAAGATGAGGTAGGAACCGCTATGTACACAGATACGCAGTATTTT. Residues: CASSQDEVGTAMYTDTQYF.

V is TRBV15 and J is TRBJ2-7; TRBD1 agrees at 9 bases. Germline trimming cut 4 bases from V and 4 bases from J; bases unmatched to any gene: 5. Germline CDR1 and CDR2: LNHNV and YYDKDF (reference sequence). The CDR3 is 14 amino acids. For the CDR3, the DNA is TGTGCCACCAGCAAACAGGGGGCGACTTACGAGCAGTACTTC. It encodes CATSKQGATYEQYF. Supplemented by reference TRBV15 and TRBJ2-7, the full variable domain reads DAMVIQNPRYQVTQFGKPVTLSCSQTLNHNVMYWYQQKSSQAPKLLFHYYDKDFNNEADTPDNFQSRRPNTSFCFLDIRSPGLGDTAMYLCATSKQGATYEQYFGPGTRLTVT.

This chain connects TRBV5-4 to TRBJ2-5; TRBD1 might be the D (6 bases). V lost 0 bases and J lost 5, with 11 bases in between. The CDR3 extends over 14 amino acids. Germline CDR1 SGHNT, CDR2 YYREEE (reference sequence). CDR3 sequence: CASSLAQGPETQYF. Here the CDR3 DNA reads TGTGCCAGCAGCTTGGCTCAGGGGCCGGAGACCCAGTACTTC.

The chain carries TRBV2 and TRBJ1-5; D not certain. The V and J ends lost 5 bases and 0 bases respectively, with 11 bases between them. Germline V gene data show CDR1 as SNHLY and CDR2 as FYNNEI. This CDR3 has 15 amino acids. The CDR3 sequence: CASSSGPYSNQPQHF. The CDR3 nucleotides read TGTGCCAGCAGTTCTGGGCCCTATAGCAATCAGCCCCAGCATTTT.

The CDR3 nucleotides are TGCGCCAGCAGCCTGACCTCCGGACAGGGAGCTAACTATGGCTACACCTTC. Amino acid sequence: CASSLTSGQGANYGYTF. The chain links TRBV5-1 to TRBJ1-2; 8 bases map to TRBD1. Per the germline V gene, CDR1 is SGHRS and CDR2 is YFSETQ. This CDR3 comprises 17 residues. The junction had 11 bases not matched to a gene; V was cut back by 4 bases and J by 0 bases.

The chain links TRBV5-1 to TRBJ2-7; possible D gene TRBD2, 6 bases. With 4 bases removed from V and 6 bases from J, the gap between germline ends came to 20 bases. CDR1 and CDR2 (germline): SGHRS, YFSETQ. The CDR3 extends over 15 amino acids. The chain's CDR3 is CASSQGRTSMGEQYF. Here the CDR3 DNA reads TGCGCCAGCAGCCAAGGCCGTACTAGCATGGGCGAGCAGTACTTC.

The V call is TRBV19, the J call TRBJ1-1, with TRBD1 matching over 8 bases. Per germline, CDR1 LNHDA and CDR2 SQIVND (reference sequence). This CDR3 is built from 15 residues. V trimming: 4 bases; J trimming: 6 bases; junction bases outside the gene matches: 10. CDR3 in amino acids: CASSSTQGDTSEAFF. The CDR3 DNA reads TGTGCCAGTAGTAGCACACAGGGGGATACTTCTGAAGCTTTCTTT.

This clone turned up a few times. This CDR3 is CASSQNSGTSGETQYF. Here the CDR3 DNA reads TGTGCCAGCAGCCAGAATTCCGGGACTAGCGGAGAGACCCAGTACTTC. The rearrangement uses TRBV4-2 and TRBJ2-5; 11 positions match TRBD2. CDR3 size: 16 residues. Germline V gene data show CDR1 as LGHNA and CDR2 as YNFKEQ. V was clipped by 3 bases and J by 4 bases; unmatched bases: 7.

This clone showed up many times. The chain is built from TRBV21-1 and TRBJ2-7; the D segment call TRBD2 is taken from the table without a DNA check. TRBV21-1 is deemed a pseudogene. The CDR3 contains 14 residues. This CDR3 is CASSKAGGSREQYF. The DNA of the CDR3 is TGTGCCAGCAGCAAAGCCGGCGGGAGTCGCGAGCAGTACTTC.

Here the CDR3 reads CASSPAPGLAGTYEQYF. The CDR3 DNA reads TGTGCCAGCAGCCCCGCCCCGGGACTAGCGGGGACCTACGAGCAGTACTTC. The gene calls are TRBV5-4 and TRBJ2-7, with 13 bases identical to TRBD2. Germline V gene lookup returns CDR1 SGHNT and CDR2 YYREEE (reference sequence). There are 17 residues in the CDR3. Trimming removed 4 bases from V and 2 bases from J; junction bases left unmatched: 9.